This record looks at one T cell receptor (beta chain) sequence and its context. CDR3 length: 12 residues. V was trimmed by 5 bases and J by 7 bases, leaving 6 bases between them. Original methodology: For nucleated cells, counts were estimated from reference gene primer amplification. Clones were read by immunoSEQ multiplex PCR, and TCRdb kept only the in-frame ones, dropping some. V and J calls and clone size are given by that table; D and trimming were obtained from the DNA. The table includes over 200,000 clones, less than 90% detected once. These data come from a study of blood T cell repertoires in COVID-19. Study-level background: Both acute and convalescent COVID-19 samples were obtained from the United States, Italy and Spain. The cDNA or gDNA used as material had been derived from T cells, B-cell-depleted T cells, or PBMCs.

Sample: peripheral blood. This TCR derives from a man in his forties with acute or convalescent COVID-19. The rearrangement links TRBV12-3 or TRBV12-4 to TRBJ1-6; D is uncertain. The CDR3 protein is CASSTGNSPLHF. The CDR3 coding sequence is TGTGCCAGCAGTACCGGGAATTCACCCCTCCACTTT.